This T cell receptor beta chain appears in the sequencing data of a study of post-analysis software for immune sequencing data. Findings and limits, study-wide: Patients carried 5 or 6 TRBV segments more frequently than controls did, and TRBV5-6, TRBV5-1 and TRBV20-1 were among them. Strong co-clustering by F measure was evident for samples that had been prepared in the same batch. Multiple sclerosis was associated with a significant reduction in normalized Chao1 diversity relative to controls.

The CDR3 contains 16 residues. Looked up from germline, CDR1 is SGHRS and CDR2 is YFSETQ. Losses at the gene ends were 4 bases for V and 7 bases for J; bases not matched to a gene: 10. Sequencing libraries made from TCR beta cDNA carried unique molecular identifiers. The source material, about 0.95 to 10 million T cells, gave rise to approximately 520,000 cDNA molecules. MiXCR, run by TCRdb on the PCR reads, gives a single entry per CDR3 protein. The sample shows about 820,000 distinct CDR3 sequences, 53% of them seen only once. Concerning this clonotype itself: Antigen unknown.

Material for sequencing was blood. The gene calls are TRBV5-1 and TRBJ2-5; 13 bases agree with TRBD2. This receptor was taken from a girl aged 5-17 years with multiple sclerosis. CDR3 region: CASSPGTSGIMGTQYF. In DNA form, the CDR3 reads TGCGCCAGCAGCCCGGGGACTAGCGGGATCATGGGGACCCAGTACTTC.